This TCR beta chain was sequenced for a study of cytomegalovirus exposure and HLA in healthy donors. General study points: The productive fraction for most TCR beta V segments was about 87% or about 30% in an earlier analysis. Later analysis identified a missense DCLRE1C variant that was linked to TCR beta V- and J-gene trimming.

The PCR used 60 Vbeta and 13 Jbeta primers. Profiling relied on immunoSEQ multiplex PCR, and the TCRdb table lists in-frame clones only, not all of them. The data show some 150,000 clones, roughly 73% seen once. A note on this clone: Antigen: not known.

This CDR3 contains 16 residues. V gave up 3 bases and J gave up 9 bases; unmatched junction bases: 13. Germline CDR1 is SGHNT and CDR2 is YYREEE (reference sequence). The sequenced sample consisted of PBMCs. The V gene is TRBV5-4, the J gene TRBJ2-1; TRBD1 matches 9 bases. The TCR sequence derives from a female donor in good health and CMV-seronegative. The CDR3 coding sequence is TGTGCCAGCAGCTCGTTTTGGGACAGGGTGATCCGTGAGCAGTTCTTC. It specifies CASSSFWDRVIREQFF.